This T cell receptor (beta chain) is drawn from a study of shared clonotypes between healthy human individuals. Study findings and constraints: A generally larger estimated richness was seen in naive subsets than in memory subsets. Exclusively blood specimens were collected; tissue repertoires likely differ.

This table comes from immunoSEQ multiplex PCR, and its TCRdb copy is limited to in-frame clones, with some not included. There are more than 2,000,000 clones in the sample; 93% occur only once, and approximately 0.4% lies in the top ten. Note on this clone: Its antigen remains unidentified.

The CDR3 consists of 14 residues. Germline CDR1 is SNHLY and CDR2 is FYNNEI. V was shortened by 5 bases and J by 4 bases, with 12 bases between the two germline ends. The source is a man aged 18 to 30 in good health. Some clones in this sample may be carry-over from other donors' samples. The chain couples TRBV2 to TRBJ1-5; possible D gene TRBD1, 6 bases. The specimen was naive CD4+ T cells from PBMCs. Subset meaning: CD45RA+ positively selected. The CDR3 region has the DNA TGTGCCAGCAGTCAAGGGAGGGGGAATCAGCCCCAGCATTTT. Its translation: CASSQGRGNQPQHF.